This T cell receptor (beta chain) was identified in a study of T cell repertoires in cytomegalovirus infection. Turning to the study itself: Well-studied HLA-B-restricted CMV epitopes were used in the study alongside recently identified HLA-C-restricted ones. A matching HLA type, together with CMV infection, was signaled by public TCR beta signatures.

This clonotype turned up a few times. Its antigen is unknown. One entry per CDR3 protein, called by TCRdb with MiXCR from the reads. The sample includes fewer than 1,000,000 distinct CDR3 sequences, roughly 31% of them seen just once. Study results and limitations: Ex vivo, HLA-C-restricted CMV-specific TCR beta clonotypes prevailed over the rest of the response.

The CDR3 runs to 13 residues. Germline CDR1 reads SNHLY; CDR2 reads FYNNEI. The junction had 2 bases not matched to a gene; V was cut back by 7 bases and J by 6 bases. The V and J genes are TRBV2 and TRBJ2-5; 13 nucleotides line up with TRBD2. The starting material was cultured CD8+ T cells from PBMCs, obtained from culture after CMV antigen stimulation. The source of this sequence is a human donor in good health (CMV status not recorded). Some clones in this sample may be carry-over from other donors' samples. CDR3 sequence reads: CASMGLAGQTQYF. The CDR3 bases are TGTGCCAGCATGGGACTAGCGGGACAGACCCAGTACTTC.